These T cell receptor beta chains were read from a single sample in a study of spatial heterogeneity in lung cancer. Each CDR3 protein gets one entry after TCRdb re-called the 5' RACE reads with MiXCR. This sample has 15,000 or so distinct CDR3 sequences, with around 5% found just once. Sequenced here: lung tumor tissue, sampled at surgery. Receptors originate from a female donor with early-stage non-small cell lung cancer. The CDR3 runs from the conserved cysteine through the conserved F or W. Size tells how often a clone was seen (once, few, many) or the class of an expanded clone, and some rows leave it out.

V gene,clone size,J gene,CDR3 protein
TRBV6-5,many,TRBJ2-5,CASSGGGLETQYF
TRBV28,many,TRBJ2-7,CASSETSWDYEQYF
TRBV20-1,many,TRBJ1-1,CSARTESGDVTEAFF
TRBV6-1,many,TRBJ1-5,CASTKGTGGSQPQHF
TRBV5-1,many,TRBJ1-2,CASRKEANYGYTF
TRBV12-3/TRBV12-4,medium-sized,TRBJ1-5,CASSWGRGGNQPQHF
TRBV4-1,many,TRBJ1-2,CASSQAGQGLHEGYTF
TRBV6-2/TRBV6-3,-,TRBJ1-1,CASSWPGSNTEAFF
TRBV20-1,many,TRBJ2-7,CSATNRGQGARDEQYF
TRBV24-1,many,TRBJ2-6,CATSDLRRGANVLTF
TRBV12-3/TRBV12-4,many,TRBJ1-5,CASSLGADSNQPQHF